This T cell receptor (beta chain) was obtained from a study of shared clonotypes between healthy human individuals. The overall study: Serving as donors were a couple of women and three men, whose ages spanned 18 to 49.

Clones were read by immunoSEQ multiplex PCR, and TCRdb kept only the in-frame ones, dropping some. Here the sample spans about 800,000 clones, just over 95% being singletons. Naive CD8 cells lacked CD45RO, underwent positive selection for CCR7 and left out terminally differentiated effector memory CD45RA+ cells. The germline V gene has CDR1 MNHEY and CDR2 SMNVEV (reference sequence). V lost 5 bases to trimming and J lost 6 bases, with 13 bases between them. The CDR3 has 13 amino acids. Only one count was recorded for this clone. The chain couples TRBV27 to TRBJ1-2; D not certain. The clonotype comes from a man aged 25 to 40 in good health. Sequenced sample: naive CD8+ T cells sorted from blood. Written as DNA, the CDR3 is TGTGCCAGCAGTCCCCTCCGCGGTGATGGCTACACCTTC. Its translation: CASSPLRGDGYTF.